The 17 T cell receptor beta chains listed next were all sequenced from one sample in a study of CXCR3-negative and CXCR3-positive naive CD8 T cells. UMI-labeled 5' RACE TRB cDNA libraries were prepared from the cells. One entry per CDR3 protein, without DNA, is what TCRdb gives after re-calling the 5' RACE reads. The table lists roughly 41,000 distinct CDR3 sequences, with roughly 8.4% in the top ten. What was sequenced was memory CD8+ T cells from blood. The receptors derive from a human donor in good health. Some clones in this sample may be carry-over from other donors' samples.

This CDR3 reads CASSFGSGDNVETQYF. V and J are TRBV7-7 and TRBJ2-5; there is no DNA to check the TCRdb D call of TRBD1. In germline, CDR1 is SSHAT, CDR2 FNYEAQ (reference sequence). This CDR3 contains 16 residues.

CDR3 sequence: CASSQDIGEPETQYF. This chain joins TRBV4-3 and TRBJ2-5; TCRdb returns TRBD1, unconfirmable since there is no DNA. CDR3 size: 15 residues. CDR1 LGHNA and CDR2 YSLEER come from the germline V gene.

The chain employs TRBV12-3 or TRBV12-4 and TRBJ2-4; lacking DNA, the TRBD1 call made by TCRdb goes unchecked. The CDR3 length is 15 residues. CDR3 in amino acids: CASSLSGFAKNIQYF.

The chain links TRBV7-9 to TRBJ1-2; the D call of TRBD1 rests on TCRdb alone, since no DNA is present to check it. The CDR3 has 14 residues. Per germline, CDR1 SEHNR and CDR2 FQNEAQ (reference sequence). This CDR3 is CASSSRTGVDGYTF.

J is TRBJ2-7 and V is TRBV12-3 or TRBV12-4; TCRdb outputs TRBD1, but without DNA this stays unchecked. This CDR3 has 14 amino acids. CDR3 in amino acids: CASSPYRGPYEQYF.

The V gene is TRBV12-3 or TRBV12-4, the J gene TRBJ1-2; lacking DNA, the TRBD1 call made by TCRdb goes unchecked. This CDR3 spans 18 amino acids. CDR3 sequence: CASSWDRGADSSNYGYTF.

The chain has TRBV29-1 and TRBJ1-5. The CDR3 length is 14 residues. Looked up from germline, CDR1 is SQVTM and CDR2 is ANQGSEA. This chain's CDR3 is CSVVTPAIPQPQHF.

The gene calls are TRBV4-1 and TRBJ2-7; TCRdb gives TRBD2 as the D gene, but with no DNA this cannot be confirmed. The V gene's germline CDR1 is MGHRA and CDR2 YSYEKL. This CDR3 region has 18 residues. The CDR3: CASSQEPAADLAIYEQYF.

This chain connects TRBV6-1 to TRBJ2-1; TCRdb picks TRBD1, but there is no DNA to check that call. The CDR3 sequence is 14 residues long. The germline gives CDR1 MNHNS, CDR2 SASEGT. CDR3 sequence reads: CASSERPTGVEQFF.

The chain joins TRBV4-3 to TRBJ2-1. The CDR3 is made up of 16 amino acids. Germline CDR1 and CDR2: LGHNA and YSLEER. The CDR3 protein is CASSQGSGGSYNEQFF.

The chain combines TRBV18 with TRBJ1-1; TCRdb's D gene call, TRBD1, goes unchecked for lack of DNA. The germline V gene encodes CDR1 KGHSH and CDR2 LQKENI. The CDR3 consists of 14 residues. The CDR3 sequence: CASSPGPGGPEAFF.

The chain has TRBV3-1 and TRBJ2-7; as DNA is missing, the TRBD2 call by TCRdb cannot be tested. Germline V CDR1 and CDR2: LGHDT, YNNKEL (reference sequence). CDR3 length: 16 residues. The CDR3 is CASSQGDTSASYEQYF.

V gene TRBV7-6 combines with J gene TRBJ2-5; TCRdb reports TRBD1, a call that lacks DNA to check it against. There are 14 residues in the CDR3. Per germline, CDR1 SGHVS and CDR2 FNYEAQ. The CDR3 is CASSLGTGVETQYF.

The V call is TRBV27, the J call TRBJ2-5; there is no DNA to check the TCRdb D call of TRBD2. Germline values: CDR1 MNHEY, CDR2 SMNVEV (reference sequence). The CDR3 consists of 16 residues. The CDR3: CASRGLAGGPLETQYF.

The chain carries TRBV6-5 and TRBJ2-1; TCRdb proposes TRBD2, but this gene call is untestable without DNA. CDR3 length equals 13 residues. Germline V gene lookup returns CDR1 MNHEY and CDR2 SVGAGI. The CDR3 here is CASTRRGFGEQFF.

The rearrangement uses TRBV9 and TRBJ1-2; TCRdb designates TRBD1, a call that cannot be tested without DNA. Germline CDR1 SGDLS, CDR2 YYNGEE. CDR3 length: 17 residues. CDR3 in amino acids: CASSPTGGHKPNYGYTF.

The chain combines TRBV5-5 with TRBJ2-4. Germline CDR1 reads SGHKS; CDR2 reads YYEKEE (reference sequence). The CDR3 totals 14 residues. The chain's CDR3 is CASSWGLAKNIQYF.